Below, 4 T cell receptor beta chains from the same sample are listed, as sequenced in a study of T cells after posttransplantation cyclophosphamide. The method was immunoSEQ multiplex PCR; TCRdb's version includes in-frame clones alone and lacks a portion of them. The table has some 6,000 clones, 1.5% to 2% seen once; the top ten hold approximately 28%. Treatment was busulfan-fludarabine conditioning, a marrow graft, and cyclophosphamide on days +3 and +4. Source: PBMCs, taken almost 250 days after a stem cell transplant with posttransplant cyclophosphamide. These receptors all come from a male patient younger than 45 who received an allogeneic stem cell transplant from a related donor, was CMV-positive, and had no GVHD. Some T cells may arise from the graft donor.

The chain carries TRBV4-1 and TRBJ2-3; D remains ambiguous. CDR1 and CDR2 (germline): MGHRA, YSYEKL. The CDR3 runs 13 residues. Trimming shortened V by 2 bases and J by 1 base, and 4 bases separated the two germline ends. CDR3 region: CASSQQGTDTQYF. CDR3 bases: TGCGCCAGCAGCCAACAGGGCACAGATACGCAGTATTTT.

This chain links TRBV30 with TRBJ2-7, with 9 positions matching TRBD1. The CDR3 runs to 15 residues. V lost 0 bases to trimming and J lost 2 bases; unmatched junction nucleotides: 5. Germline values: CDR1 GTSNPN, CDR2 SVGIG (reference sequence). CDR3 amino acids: CAWSVQGAPPYEQYF. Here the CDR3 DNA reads TGTGCCTGGAGTGTACAGGGGGCCCCCCCCTACGAGCAGTACTTC. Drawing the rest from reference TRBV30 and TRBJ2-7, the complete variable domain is SQTIHQWPATLVQPVGSPLSLECTVEGTSNPNLYWYRQAAGRGLQLLFYSVGIGQISSEVPQNLSASRPQDRQFILSSKKLLLSDSGFYLCAWSVQGAPPYEQYFGPGTRLTVT.

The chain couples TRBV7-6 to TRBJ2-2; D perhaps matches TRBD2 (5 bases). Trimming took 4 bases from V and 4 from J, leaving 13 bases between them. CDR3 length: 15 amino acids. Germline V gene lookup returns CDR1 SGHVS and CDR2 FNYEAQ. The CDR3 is CASSSFGLTTGELFF. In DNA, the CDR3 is TGTGCCAGCAGCTCCTTTGGACTGACCACCGGGGAGCTGTTTTTT.

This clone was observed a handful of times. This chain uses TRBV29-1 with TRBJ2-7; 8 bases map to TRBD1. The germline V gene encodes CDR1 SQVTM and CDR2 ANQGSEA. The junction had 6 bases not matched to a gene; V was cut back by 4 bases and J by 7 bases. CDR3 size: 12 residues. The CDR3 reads CSVVPGGGEQYF. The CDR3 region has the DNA TGCAGCGTTGTCCCAGGGGGCGGTGAGCAGTACTTC.